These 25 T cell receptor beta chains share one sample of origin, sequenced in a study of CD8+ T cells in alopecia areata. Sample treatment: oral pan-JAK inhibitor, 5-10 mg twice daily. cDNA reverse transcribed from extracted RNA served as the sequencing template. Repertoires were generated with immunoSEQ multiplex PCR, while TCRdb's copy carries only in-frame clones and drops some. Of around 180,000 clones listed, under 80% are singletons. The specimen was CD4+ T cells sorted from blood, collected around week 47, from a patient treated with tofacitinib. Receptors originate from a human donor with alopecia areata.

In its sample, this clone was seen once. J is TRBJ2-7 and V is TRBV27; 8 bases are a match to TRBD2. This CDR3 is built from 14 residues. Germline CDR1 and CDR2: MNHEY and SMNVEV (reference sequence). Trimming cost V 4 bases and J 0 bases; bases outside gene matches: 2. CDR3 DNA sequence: TGTGCCAGCAGTTCGGGGGGGAACTCCTACGAGCAGTACTTC. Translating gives CASSSGGNSYEQYF.

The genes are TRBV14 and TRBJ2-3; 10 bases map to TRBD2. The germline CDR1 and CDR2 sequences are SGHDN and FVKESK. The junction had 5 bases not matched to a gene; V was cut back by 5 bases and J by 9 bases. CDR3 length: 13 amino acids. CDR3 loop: CASSESGGATQYF. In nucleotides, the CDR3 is TGTGCCAGCAGCGAGAGCGGGGGGGCCACGCAGTATTTT.

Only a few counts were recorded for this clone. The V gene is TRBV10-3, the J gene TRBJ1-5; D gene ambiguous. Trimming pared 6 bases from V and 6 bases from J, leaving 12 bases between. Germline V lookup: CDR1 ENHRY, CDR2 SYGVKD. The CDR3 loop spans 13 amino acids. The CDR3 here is CAIREDPSQPQHF. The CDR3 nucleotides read TGTGCCATCAGGGAGGATCCTAGTCAGCCCCAGCATTTT.

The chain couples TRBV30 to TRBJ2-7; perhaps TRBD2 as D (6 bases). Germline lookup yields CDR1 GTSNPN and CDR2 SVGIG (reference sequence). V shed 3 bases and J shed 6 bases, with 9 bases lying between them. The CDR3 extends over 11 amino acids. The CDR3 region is CAWSREIEQYF. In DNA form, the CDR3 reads TGTGCCTGGAGCCGGGAGATCGAGCAGTACTTC.

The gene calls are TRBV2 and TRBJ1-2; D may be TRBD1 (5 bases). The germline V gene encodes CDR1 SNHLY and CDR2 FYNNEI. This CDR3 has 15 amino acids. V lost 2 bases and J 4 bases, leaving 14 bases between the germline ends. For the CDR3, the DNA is TGTGCCAGCAGTGAAACCCGGGGCGAACTCTATGGCTACACCTTC. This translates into CASSETRGELYGYTF. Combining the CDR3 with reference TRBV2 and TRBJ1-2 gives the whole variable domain EPEVTQTPSHQVTQMGQEVILRCVPISNHLYFYWYRQILGQKVEFLVSFYNNEISEKSEIFDDQFSVERPDGSNFTLKIRSTKLEDSAMYFCASSETRGELYGYTFGSGTRLTVV.

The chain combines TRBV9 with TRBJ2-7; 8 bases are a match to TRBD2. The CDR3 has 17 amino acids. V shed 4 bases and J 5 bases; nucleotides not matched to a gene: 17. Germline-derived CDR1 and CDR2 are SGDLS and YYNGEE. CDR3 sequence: CASSPSGLGSISNEQYF. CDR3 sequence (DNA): TGTGCCAGCAGCCCCTCGGGACTAGGTAGTATTTCGAACGAGCAGTACTTC. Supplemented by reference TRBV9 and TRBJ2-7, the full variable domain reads DSGVTQTPKHLITATGQRVTLRCSPRSGDLSVYWYQQSLDQGLQFLIQYYNGEERAKGNILERFSAQQFPDLHSELNLSSLELGDSALYFCASSPSGLGSISNEQYFGPGTRLTVT.

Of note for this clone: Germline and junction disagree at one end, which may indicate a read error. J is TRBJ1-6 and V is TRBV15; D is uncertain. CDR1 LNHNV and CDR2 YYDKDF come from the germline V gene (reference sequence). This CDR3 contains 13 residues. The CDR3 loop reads CATSREGVSPLHF. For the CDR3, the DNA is TGTGCCACCAGTAGAGAGGGAGTCTCACCCCTCCACTTT.

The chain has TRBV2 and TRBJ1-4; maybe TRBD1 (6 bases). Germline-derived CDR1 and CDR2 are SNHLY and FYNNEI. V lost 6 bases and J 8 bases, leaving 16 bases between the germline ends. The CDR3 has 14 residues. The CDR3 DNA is TGTGCCAGCAGATCGACAGGAGTCGCAGAAAAACTGTTTTTT. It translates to CASRSTGVAEKLFF.

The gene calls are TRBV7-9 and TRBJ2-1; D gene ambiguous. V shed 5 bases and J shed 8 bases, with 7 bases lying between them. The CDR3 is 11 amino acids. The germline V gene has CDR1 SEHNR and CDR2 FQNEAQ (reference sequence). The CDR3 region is CASSLLDEQFF. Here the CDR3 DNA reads TGTGCCAGCAGCCTACTCGATGAGCAGTTCTTC. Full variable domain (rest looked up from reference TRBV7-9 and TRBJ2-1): DTGVSQNPRHKITKRGQNVTFRCDPISEHNRLYWYRQTLGQGPEFLTYFQNEAQLEKSRLLSDRFSAERPKGSFSTLEIQRTEQGDSAMYLCASSLLDEQFFGPGTRLTVL.

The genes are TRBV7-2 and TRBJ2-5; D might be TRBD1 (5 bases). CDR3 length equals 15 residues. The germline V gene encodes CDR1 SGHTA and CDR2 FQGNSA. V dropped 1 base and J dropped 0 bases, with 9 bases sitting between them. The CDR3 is CASSLGGSNQETQYF. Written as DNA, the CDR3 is TGTGCCAGCAGCTTAGGGGGCTCAAACCAAGAGACCCAGTACTTC.

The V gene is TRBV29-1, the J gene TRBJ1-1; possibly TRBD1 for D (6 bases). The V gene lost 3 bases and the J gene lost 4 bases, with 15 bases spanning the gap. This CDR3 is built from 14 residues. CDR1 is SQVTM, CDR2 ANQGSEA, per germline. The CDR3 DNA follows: TGCAGCGTTGACCCCCACAGGGAGGCCACTGAAGCTTTCTTT. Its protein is CSVDPHREATEAFF. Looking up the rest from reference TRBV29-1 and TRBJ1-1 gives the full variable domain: SAVISQKPSRDICQRGTSLTIQCQVDSQVTMMFWYRQQPGQSLTLIATANQGSEATYESGFVIDKFPISRPNLTFSTLTVSNMSPEDSSIYLCSVDPHREATEAFFGQGTRLTVV.

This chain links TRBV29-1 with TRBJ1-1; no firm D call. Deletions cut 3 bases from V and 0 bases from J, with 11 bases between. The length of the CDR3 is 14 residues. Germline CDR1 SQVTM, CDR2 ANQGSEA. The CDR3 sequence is CSVDWRQLNTEAFF. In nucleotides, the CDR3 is TGCAGCGTTGATTGGCGGCAGCTGAACACTGAAGCTTTCTTT.

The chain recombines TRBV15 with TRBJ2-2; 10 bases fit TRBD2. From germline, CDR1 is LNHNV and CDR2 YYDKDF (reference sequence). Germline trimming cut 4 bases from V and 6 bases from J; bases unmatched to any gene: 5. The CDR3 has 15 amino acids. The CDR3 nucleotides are TGTGCCACCAGCAAGGAGCTAGCGGGGGCCGGGGAGCTGTTTTTT. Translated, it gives CATSKELAGAGELFF. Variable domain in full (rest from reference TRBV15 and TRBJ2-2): DAMVIQNPRYQVTQFGKPVTLSCSQTLNHNVMYWYQQKSSQAPKLLFHYYDKDFNNEADTPDNFQSRRPNTSFCFLDIRSPGLGDTAMYLCATSKELAGAGELFFGEGSRLTVL.

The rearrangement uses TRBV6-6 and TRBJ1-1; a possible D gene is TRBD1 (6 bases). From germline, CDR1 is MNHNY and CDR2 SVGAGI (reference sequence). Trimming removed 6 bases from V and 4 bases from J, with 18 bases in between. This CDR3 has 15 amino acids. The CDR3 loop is CASSLGGPTGTEAFF. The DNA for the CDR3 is TGTGCCAGCAGCCTCGGAGGCCCGACAGGCACTGAAGCTTTCTTT.

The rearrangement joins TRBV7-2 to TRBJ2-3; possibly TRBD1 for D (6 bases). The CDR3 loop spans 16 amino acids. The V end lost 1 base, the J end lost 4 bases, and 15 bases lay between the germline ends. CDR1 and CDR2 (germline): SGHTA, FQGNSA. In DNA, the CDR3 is TGTGCCAGCAGCTTAGGAGGGGGATTGTTCGCAGATACGCAGTATTTT. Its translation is CASSLGGGLFADTQYF.

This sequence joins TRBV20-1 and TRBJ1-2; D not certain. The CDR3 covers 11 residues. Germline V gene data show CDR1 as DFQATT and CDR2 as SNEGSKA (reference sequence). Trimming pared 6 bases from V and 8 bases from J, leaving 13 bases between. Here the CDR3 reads CSALPGVGYTF. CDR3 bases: TGCAGTGCCTTACCGGGTGTAGGCTACACCTTC.

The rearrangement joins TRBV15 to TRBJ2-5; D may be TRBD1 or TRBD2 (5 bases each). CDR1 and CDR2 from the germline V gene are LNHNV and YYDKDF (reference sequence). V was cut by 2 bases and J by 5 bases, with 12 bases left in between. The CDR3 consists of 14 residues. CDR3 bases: TGTGCCACCAGCAGATTCGGCAGGGAGGAGACCCAGTACTTC. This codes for CATSRFGREETQYF.

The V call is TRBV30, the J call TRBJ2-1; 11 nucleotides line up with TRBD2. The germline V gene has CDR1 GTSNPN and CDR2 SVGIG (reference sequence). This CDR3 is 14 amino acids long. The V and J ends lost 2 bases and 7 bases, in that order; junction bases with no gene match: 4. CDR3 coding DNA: TGTGCCTGGAGTTCTAGCGGGGGGTCAAATGAGCAGTTCTTC. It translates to CAWSSSGGSNEQFF.

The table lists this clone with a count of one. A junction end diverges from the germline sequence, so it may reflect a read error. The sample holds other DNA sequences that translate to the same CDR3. The CDR3 loop is CAWSVVDTQYF. CDR3 in DNA: TGCGCCTGGAGTGTAGTAGATACGCAGTATTTT. The chain combines TRBV30 with TRBJ2-3; D gene ambiguous. The CDR3 has 11 residues. Germline V CDR1 and CDR2: GTSNPN, SVGIG (reference sequence).

The CDR3 DNA reads as TGTGCCAGCAGGGTGGAGGGAATTTATAATTCACCCCTCCACTTT. Protein: CASRVEGIYNSPLHF. The chain combines TRBV2 with TRBJ1-6; no reliable D call. The V gene's germline CDR1 is SNHLY and CDR2 FYNNEI. CDR3 length equals 15 residues. Trimming removed 6 bases from V and 4 bases from J, with 13 bases in between. Full variable domain (missing parts from reference TRBV2 and TRBJ1-6): EPEVTQTPSHQVTQMGQEVILRCVPISNHLYFYWYRQILGQKVEFLVSFYNNEISEKSEIFDDQFSVERPDGSNFTLKIRSTKLEDSAMYFCASRVEGIYNSPLHFGNGTRLTVT.

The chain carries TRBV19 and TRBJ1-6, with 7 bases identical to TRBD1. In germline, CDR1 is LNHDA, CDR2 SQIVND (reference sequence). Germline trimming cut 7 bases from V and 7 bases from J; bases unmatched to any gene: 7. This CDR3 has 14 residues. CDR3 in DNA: TGTGCCAGTAACGTACAGGGGACCAATTCACCCCTCCACTTT. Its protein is CASNVQGTNSPLHF.

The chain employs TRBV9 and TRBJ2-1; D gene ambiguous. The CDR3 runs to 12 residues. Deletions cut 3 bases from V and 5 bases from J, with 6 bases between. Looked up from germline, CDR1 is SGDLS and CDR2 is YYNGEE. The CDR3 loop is CASSEANNEQFF. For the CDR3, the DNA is TGTGCCAGCAGCGAGGCAAACAATGAGCAGTTCTTC.

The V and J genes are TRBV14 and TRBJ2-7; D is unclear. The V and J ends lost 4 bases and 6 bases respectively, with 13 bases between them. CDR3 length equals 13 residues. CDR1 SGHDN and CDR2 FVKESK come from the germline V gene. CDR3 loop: CASSLHPSGEQYF. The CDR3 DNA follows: TGTGCCAGCAGCCTCCACCCATCGGGCGAGCAGTACTTC. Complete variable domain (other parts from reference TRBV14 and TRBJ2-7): EAGVTQFPSHSVIEKGQTVTLRCDPISGHDNLYWYRRVMGKEIKFLLHFVKESKQDESGMPNNRFLAERTGGTYSTLKVQPAELEDSGVYFCASSLHPSGEQYFGPGTRLTVT.

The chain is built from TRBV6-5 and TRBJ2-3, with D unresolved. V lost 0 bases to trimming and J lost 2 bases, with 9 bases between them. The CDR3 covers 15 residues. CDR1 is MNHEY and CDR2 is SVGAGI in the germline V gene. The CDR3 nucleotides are TGTGCCAGCAGTTACTCGAGGCTTGTCACAGATACGCAGTATTTT. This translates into CASSYSRLVTDTQYF.

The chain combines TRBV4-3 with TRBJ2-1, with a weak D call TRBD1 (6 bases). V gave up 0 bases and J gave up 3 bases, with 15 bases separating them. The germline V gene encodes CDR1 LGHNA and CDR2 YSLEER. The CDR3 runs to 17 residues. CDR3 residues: CASSQDPRGGYYNEQFF. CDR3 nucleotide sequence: TGCGCCAGCAGCCAAGATCCTCGAGGGGGATACTACAATGAGCAGTTCTTC.